One sample yielded the 21 T cell receptor beta chains listed below, sequenced in a study of control samples from healthy donors and cancer patients. The method was immunoSEQ multiplex PCR; TCRdb's version includes in-frame clones alone and lacks a portion of them. The sample lists about 120,000 clones, roughly 92% occurring once. Material: PBMCs. The receptor source for this set is a man older than 75 with head and neck cancer.

The J gene is TRBJ1-4, the V gene TRBV30, with D unresolved. Germline CDR1 and CDR2: GTSNPN and SVGIG (reference sequence). V lost 3 bases to trimming and J lost 0 bases, with 14 bases between them. This CDR3 spans 16 amino acids. CDR3 residues: CAWSHPARATNEKLFF. For the CDR3, the DNA is TGTGCCTGGAGCCACCCCGCCAGAGCAACTAATGAAAAACTGTTTTTT.

The chain recombines TRBV5-6 with TRBJ2-6, with 7 bases identical to TRBD1. V shed 3 bases and J 3 bases; nucleotides not matched to a gene: 6. The CDR3 is 16 residues long. Germline V lookup: CDR1 SGHDT, CDR2 YYEEEE. The CDR3 sequence is CASSYWTGIGANVLTF. CDR3 in DNA: TGTGCCAGCAGCTACTGGACAGGAATTGGGGCCAACGTCCTGACTTTC.

The chain employs TRBV5-1 and TRBJ2-5; the D gene is possibly TRBD2 (6 bases). The length of the CDR3 is 13 residues. Germline V gene lookup returns CDR1 SGHRS and CDR2 YFSETQ. Trimming left V 0 bases short and J 5 bases short, with 8 bases between. CDR3 sequence: CASSLGGRETQYF. The CDR3 DNA sequence: TGCGCCAGCAGCTTGGGAGGGAGGGAGACCCAGTACTTC. The full variable domain, completed using reference TRBV5-1 and TRBJ2-5, is KAGVTQTPRYLIKTRGQQVTLSCSPISGHRSVSWYQQTPGQGLQFLFEYFSETQRNKGNFPGRFSGRQFSNSRSEMNVSTLELGDSALYLCASSLGGRETQYFGPGTRLLVL.

The CDR3: CASSLLVQETQYF. The CDR3 DNA reads as TGCGCCAGCAGCTTGTTGGTGCAAGAGACCCAGTACTTC. J is TRBJ2-5 and V is TRBV5-1; D gene ambiguous. V was pared by 1 base and J by 2 bases, with 6 bases between. There are 13 residues in the CDR3. Germline V gives CDR1 SGHRS, CDR2 YFSETQ. Full variable domain (rest looked up from reference TRBV5-1 and TRBJ2-5): KAGVTQTPRYLIKTRGQQVTLSCSPISGHRSVSWYQQTPGQGLQFLFEYFSETQRNKGNFPGRFSGRQFSNSRSEMNVSTLELGDSALYLCASSLLVQETQYFGPGTRLLVL.

The rearrangement links TRBV19 to TRBJ1-2, with D hard to call. Trimming left V 3 bases short and J 1 base short, with 15 bases between. CDR1 is LNHDA and CDR2 is SQIVND in the germline V gene (reference sequence). This CDR3 is built from 16 residues. The CDR3: CASSIQTILGNYGYTF. For the CDR3, the DNA is TGTGCCAGTAGTATTCAAACTATTTTGGGTAACTATGGCTACACCTTC.

V gene TRBV30 combines with J gene TRBJ2-3; 10 nucleotides line up with TRBD2. V lost 8 bases and J lost 8; bases outside the gene matches: 10. The CDR3 loop spans 13 amino acids. The V gene's germline CDR1 is GTSNPN and CDR2 SVGIG (reference sequence). CDR3: CAAILAGLFTQYF. The CDR3 DNA reads TGTGCCGCAATACTAGCGGGGCTCTTTACGCAGTATTTT. Full variable domain (remainder filled in from reference TRBV30 and TRBJ2-3): SQTIHQWPATLVQPVGSPLSLECTVEGTSNPNLYWYRQAAGRGLQLLFYSVGIGQISSEVPQNLSASRPQDRQFILSSKKLLLSDSGFYLCAAILAGLFTQYFGPGTRLTVL.

The V gene is TRBV19, the J gene TRBJ2-1, with TRBD1 identical over 9 bases. With 3 bases clipped from V and 4 bases from J, the junction kept 4 bases outside the gene matches. This CDR3 spans 15 amino acids. Per germline, CDR1 LNHDA and CDR2 SQIVND (reference sequence). The CDR3 sequence: CASSMKGQGYNEQFF. In nucleotides, the CDR3 is TGTGCCAGTAGTATGAAGGGACAGGGTTACAATGAGCAGTTCTTC.

The J gene is TRBJ2-1, the V gene TRBV5-1; tentative D call: TRBD1 (6 bases). The CDR3 is 13 amino acids. Germline V lookup: CDR1 SGHRS, CDR2 YFSETQ. V dropped 4 bases and J dropped 4 bases, with 9 bases sitting between them. CDR3 protein: CASSPQGYNEQFF. The CDR3 DNA is TGCGCCAGCAGCCCACAGGGTTACAATGAGCAGTTCTTC.

This clone is a singleton in its sample. The V call is TRBV6-5, the J call TRBJ2-7; 7 bases map to TRBD1. Germline CDR1 reads MNHEY; CDR2 reads SVGAGI. The CDR3 contains 15 residues. Germline trimming cut 0 bases from V and 3 bases from J; bases unmatched to any gene: 5. The DNA for the CDR3 is TGTGCCAGCAGTTACTCGACAGGGACAATCTACGAGCAGTACTTC. Residues: CASSYSTGTIYEQYF.

The V and J genes are TRBV9 and TRBJ1-2; 7 positions agree with TRBD1. Germline assignment: CDR1 SGDLS and CDR2 YYNGEE. The ends lost 5 bases at V and 1 base at J; junction bases unmatched: 11. The CDR3 spans 16 residues. The CDR3 region has the DNA TGTGCCAGCAGTTCCCGTGGGACAGCCAATAACTATGGCTACACCTTC. Encoded protein: CASSSRGTANNYGYTF.

On this clone: This sample includes further DNA sequences coding for the same CDR3. The chain recombines TRBV6-2 or TRBV6-3 with TRBJ2-7; D is possibly TRBD1 (6 bases). Germline V gives CDR1 MNHEY, CDR2 SVGEGT. Trimming removed 5 bases at V and 1 base at J, with 9 bases between. The CDR3 is made up of 13 amino acids. In DNA form, the CDR3 reads TGTGCCAGCAGTCGCACAGGGTCCTACGAGCAGTACTTC. This codes for CASSRTGSYEQYF.

The V gene is TRBV6-5, the J gene TRBJ1-3; D call uncertain. The germline CDR1 and CDR2 sequences are MNHEY and SVGAGI. The germline V and J ends were trimmed by 6 bases and 2 bases, with 8 bases remaining between them. The CDR3 covers 13 residues. The CDR3 here is CASSFEAGNTIYF. The CDR3 DNA is TGTGCCAGCAGCTTCGAAGCTGGAAACACCATATATTTT.

The rearrangement uses TRBV6-5 and TRBJ1-2; a weak D match, TRBD1 (5 bases). CDR1 and CDR2 from the germline V gene are MNHEY and SVGAGI. The CDR3 extends over 15 amino acids. V shed 10 bases and J shed 8 bases, with 26 bases lying between them. The CDR3, as DNA: TGTGCCACCCGGAGAGGGGACCGGAGAGCAGGCGGCTACACCTTC. Encoded protein: CATRRGDRRAGGYTF.

The rearrangement joins TRBV3-1 (or the pseudogene TRBV3-2) to TRBJ2-1; tentative D call: TRBD2 (5 bases). Per germline, CDR1 LGHDT and CDR2 YNNKEL (reference sequence). Trimming pared 0 bases from V and 5 bases from J, leaving 8 bases between. The CDR3 runs to 14 residues. CDR3 sequence: CASSQEWRDNEQFF. CDR3 coding DNA: TGTGCCAGCAGCCAAGAATGGCGGGACAATGAGCAGTTCTTC.

The rearrangement uses TRBV19 and TRBJ1-6; TRBD1 matches 7 bases. The CDR3 length is 14 residues. J lost 7 bases, V lost 6 bases, and 6 bases had no gene match. Germline V lookup: CDR1 LNHDA, CDR2 SQIVND (reference sequence). CDR3 DNA sequence: TGTGCCAGTAGGGCCACACAGGGGAATTCACCCCTCCACTTT. Its protein is CASRATQGNSPLHF.

The chain combines TRBV27 with TRBJ2-5; D gene uncertain. V lost 2 bases, J lost 0 bases, and 13 bases lay in between. The CDR3 extends over 16 amino acids. Germline CDR1 is MNHEY and CDR2 is SMNVEV (reference sequence). The CDR3 spells CASSLLTSGYQETQYF. The CDR3 nucleotides are TGTGCCAGCAGTTTACTGACCTCCGGGTACCAAGAGACCCAGTACTTC.

The chain carries TRBV5-1 and TRBJ1-2; 9 bases match TRBD1. CDR1 is SGHRS, CDR2 YFSETQ, per germline. With V trimmed by 0 bases and J by 7 bases, 4 bases remained unmatched. The CDR3 sequence is 14 residues long. CDR3 DNA: TGCGCCAGCAGCTTGGAACAGGGGGCCGGTGGCTACACCTTC. Encoded protein: CASSLEQGAGGYTF.

A note on this clone: The sample holds other DNA sequences that translate to the same CDR3. This chain uses TRBV6-2 or TRBV6-3 with TRBJ1-5; D remains unclear. CDR3 length: 14 amino acids. Trimming left V 2 bases short and J 0 bases short, with 5 bases between. Germline lookup yields CDR1 MNHEY and CDR2 SVGEGT. CDR3 sequence reads: CASSYGGSNQPQHF. The CDR3 DNA follows: TGTGCCAGCAGTTACGGTGGTAGCAATCAGCCCCAGCATTTT.

V usage is TRBV5-1 and J usage is TRBJ1-5; 10 bases align to TRBD1. The CDR3 consists of 15 residues. CDR1 is SGHRS, CDR2 YFSETQ, per germline. With 7 bases clipped from V and 5 bases from J, the junction kept 9 bases outside the gene matches. CDR3 nucleotides: TGCGCCAGCGCACCGGGACAGGGGCAATATCAGCCCCAGCATTTT. Its translation: CASAPGQGQYQPQHF.

The CDR3 loop is CASSRLESYEQYF. CDR3 sequence (DNA): TGTGCCAGTAGTCGTCTGGAGAGCTACGAGCAGTACTTC. The V and J genes are TRBV19 and TRBJ2-7; D call uncertain. Germline CDR1 and CDR2: LNHDA and SQIVND (reference sequence). V was clipped by 5 bases and J by 3 bases, with 11 bases between them. The CDR3 is 13 residues long.

This chain connects TRBV5-4 to TRBJ1-1, with unresolved D. V was cut by 4 bases and J by 1 base, with 11 bases left in between. Germline values: CDR1 SGHNT, CDR2 YYREEE (reference sequence). CDR3 size: 14 residues. CDR3 loop: CASSPQITNTEAFF. The CDR3 DNA sequence: TGTGCCAGCAGCCCACAGATAACGAACACTGAAGCTTTCTTT.